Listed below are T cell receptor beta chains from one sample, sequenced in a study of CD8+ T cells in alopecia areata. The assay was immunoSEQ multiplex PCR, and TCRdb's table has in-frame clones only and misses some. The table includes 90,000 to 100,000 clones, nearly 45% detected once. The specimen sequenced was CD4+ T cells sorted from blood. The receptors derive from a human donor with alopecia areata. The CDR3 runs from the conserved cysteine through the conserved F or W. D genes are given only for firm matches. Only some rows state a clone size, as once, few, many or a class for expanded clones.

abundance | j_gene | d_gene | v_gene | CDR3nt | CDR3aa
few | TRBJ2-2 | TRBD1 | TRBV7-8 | TGTGCCAGCAGCACCGGGACAGGGTTGTCCGGGGAGCTGTTTTTT | CASSTGTGLSGELFF
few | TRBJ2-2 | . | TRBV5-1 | TGCGCCAGCAGCTCCGGACTGAACACCGGGGAGCTGTTTTTT | CASSSGLNTGELFF
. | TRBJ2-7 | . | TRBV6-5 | TGTGCCAGCAGAAGCTCCTACGAGCAGTACTTC | CASRSSYEQYF
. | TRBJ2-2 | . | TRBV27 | TGTGCCAGCCGGCTAGGGCGGAACACCGGGGAGCTGTTTTTT | CASRLGRNTGELFF
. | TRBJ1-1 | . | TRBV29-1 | TGCAGCGTTAAGGGGGAACTAAACACTGAAGCTTTCTTT | CSVKGELNTEAFF
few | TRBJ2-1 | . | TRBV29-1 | TGCAGCGTTGAGGTTTGGAGTCGCAATGAGCAGTTCTTC | CSVEVWSRNEQFF
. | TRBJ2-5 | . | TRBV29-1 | TGCAGCGCTAACCAGGGTGTGGAGACCCAGTACTTC | CSANQGVETQYF
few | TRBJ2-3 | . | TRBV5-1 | TGCGCCAGCAGCTTGGACGGCAGGGGAAGGGGAGATACGCAGTATTTT | CASSLDGRGRGDTQYF
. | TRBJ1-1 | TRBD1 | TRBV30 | TGTGCCTTGCTTGCCACACAGGGGACTTTCACTGAAGCTTTCTTT | CALLATQGTFTEAFF
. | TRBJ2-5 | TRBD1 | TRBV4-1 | TGCGCCAGCAGCCAATTACAGGGGGCTGGGGAGACCCAGTACTTC | CASSQLQGAGETQYF
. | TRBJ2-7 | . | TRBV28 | TGTGCCAGCAGCACTGTGCCCTACGAGCAGTACTTC | CASSTVPYEQYF
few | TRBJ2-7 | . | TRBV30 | TGTGCCTGGAGTGTACGATTTCAGGGATACTACGAGCAGTACTTC | CAWSVRFQGYYEQYF
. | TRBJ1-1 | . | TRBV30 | TGTGCCTGGAGACGACAGGTTAACACTGAAGCTTTCTTT | CAWRRQVNTEAFF
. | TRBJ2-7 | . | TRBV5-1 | TGCGCCAGCAGCTTGGGACAGGAATACGAGCAGTACTTC | CASSLGQEYEQYF
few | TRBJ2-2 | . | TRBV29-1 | TGCAGCGTCCAGGCGAACACCGGGGAGCTGTTTTTT | CSVQANTGELFF
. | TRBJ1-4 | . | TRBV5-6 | TGTGCCAGCAGCCCAGGGCTTTCGGATGAAAAACTGTTTTTT | CASSPGLSDEKLFF
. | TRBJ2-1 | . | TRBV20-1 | TGCAGTGTAGGGGAGGATGAGCAGTTCTTC | CSVGEDEQFF
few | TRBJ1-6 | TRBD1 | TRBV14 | TGTGCCAGCAGCCAACCGGGACAGGGGAATTCACCCCTCCACTTT | CASSQPGQGNSPLHF
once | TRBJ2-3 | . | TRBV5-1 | TGCGCCAGCAGCTTGCGAAGCACAGATACGCAGTATTTT | CASSLRSTDTQYF
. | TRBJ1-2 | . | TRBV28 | TGTGCCAGCAGCCTAGAGAACTATGGCTACACCTTC | CASSLENYGYTF
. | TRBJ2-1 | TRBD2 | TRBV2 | TGTGCCAGCAAAGGGACTACTGTCTACAATGAGCAGTTCTTC | CASKGTTVYNEQFF
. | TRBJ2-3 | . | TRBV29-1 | TGCAGCGTTGAACGTGGGTTAGATACGCAGTATTTT | CSVERGLDTQYF
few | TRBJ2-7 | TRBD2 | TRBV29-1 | TGCAGCGTTGGCGGGAGGGCCATGGACGAGCAGTACTTC | CSVGGRAMDEQYF
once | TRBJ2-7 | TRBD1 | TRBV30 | TGTGCCTGGAGTGTACCCCGGGACAGGCTGTCCTACGAGCAGTACTTC | CAWSVPRDRLSYEQYF
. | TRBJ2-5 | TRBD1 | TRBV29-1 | TGCAGCGTACGACAGGGACAGACCCAGTACTTC | CSVRQGQTQYF
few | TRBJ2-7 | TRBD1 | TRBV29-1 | TGCAGCGCCATTATTGACAGGGACGAGCAGTACTTC | CSAIIDRDEQYF
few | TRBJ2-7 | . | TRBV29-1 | TGCAGCGTTGAAATAGATGGGGGGACTCTTTTCCGAACCCTTCTCTCCTACGAGCAGTACTTC | CSVEIDGGTLFRTLLSYEQYF
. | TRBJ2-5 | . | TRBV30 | TGTGCCTGGAGTGGGGGGGTGGCCCAAGAGACCCAGTACTTC | CAWSGGVAQETQYF
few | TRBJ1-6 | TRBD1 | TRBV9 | TGTGCCAGCAGCGCAGAACAGGGGTATAATTCACCCCTCCACTTT | CASSAEQGYNSPLHF
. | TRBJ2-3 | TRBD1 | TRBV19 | TGTGCCAGTAGGCGACAGGGGGGCACAGATACGCAGTATTTT | CASRRQGGTDTQYF
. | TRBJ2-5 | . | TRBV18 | TGTGCCAGCTCACCCCAAGAGACCCAGTACTTC | CASSPQETQYF
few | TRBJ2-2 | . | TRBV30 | TGTGCCTGGAGCGCACTAACGAACACCGGGGAGCTGTTTTTT | CAWSALTNTGELFF
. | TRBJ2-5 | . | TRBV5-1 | TGCGCCAGCACGCCAGGCACGGGGGAGACCCAGTACTTC | CASTPGTGETQYF
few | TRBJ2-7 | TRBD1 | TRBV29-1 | TGCAGCGTGATAGGACAGGGTTTGGGCGAGCAGTACTTC | CSVIGQGLGEQYF
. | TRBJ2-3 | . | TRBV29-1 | TGCAGCGTTGAAGAAGTTACCACAGATACGCAGTATTTT | CSVEEVTTDTQYF
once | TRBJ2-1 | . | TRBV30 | TGTGCCTGGAGTTTTAGGGGCGATGAGCAGTTCTTC | CAWSFRGDEQFF
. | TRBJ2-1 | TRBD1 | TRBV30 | TGTGCCTGGGGGACAGGGAGGTATGAGCAGTTCTTC | CAWGTGRYEQFF
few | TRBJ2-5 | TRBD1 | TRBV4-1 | TGCGCCAGCAGCCGCGGAACAGGGGTAGGAGAGACCCAGTACTTC | CASSRGTGVGETQYF
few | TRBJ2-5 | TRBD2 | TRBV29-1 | TGCAGCGCGGGAGGGGAGACCCAGTACTTC | CSAGGETQYF
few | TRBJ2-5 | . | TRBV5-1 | TGCGCCAGCAGCCCAGGGAATTCCCAAGAGACCCAGTACTTC | CASSPGNSQETQYF
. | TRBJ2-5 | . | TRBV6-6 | TGTGCCACAAAACAGCAACAAGAGACCCAGTACTTC | CATKQQQETQYF
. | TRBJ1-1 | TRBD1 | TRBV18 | TGTGCCAGCTCCGGACAGGGGCAAGGAGCTGAAGCTTTCTTT | CASSGQGQGAEAFF
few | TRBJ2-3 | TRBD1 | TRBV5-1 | TGCGCCAGCAGCTTGGAGGGACAGGGGAGGCAGCGAACAGATACGCAGTATTTT | CASSLEGQGRQRTDTQYF
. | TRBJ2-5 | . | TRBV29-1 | TGCAGCGCCGTGGCGAACCAAGAGACCCAGTACTTC | CSAVANQETQYF
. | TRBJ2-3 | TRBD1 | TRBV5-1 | TGCGCCAGCAGCTTACGGGTATCTGGGACAGAAGACACAGATACGCAGTATTTT | CASSLRVSGTEDTDTQYF
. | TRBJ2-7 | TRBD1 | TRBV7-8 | TGTGCCAGCAGCTCCGGGACAGGGTCTTGGGAGCAGTACTTC | CASSSGTGSWEQYF
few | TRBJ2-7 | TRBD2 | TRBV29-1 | TGCAGCGTTGGGTTAGCGGGGGGAGTCTACGAGCAGTACTTC | CSVGLAGGVYEQYF
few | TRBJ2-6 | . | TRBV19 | TGTGCCAGTAGTATTCAAGGAGCCAACGTCCTGACTTTC | CASSIQGANVLTF
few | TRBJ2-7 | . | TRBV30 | TGTGCCTGGAGCGGACCGCGGGACGGCCGCTACGAGCAGTACTTC | CAWSGPRDGRYEQYF
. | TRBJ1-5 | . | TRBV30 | TGTGCCTGGAGGAGTAAGGGGAATCAGCCCCAGCATTTT | CAWRSKGNQPQHF
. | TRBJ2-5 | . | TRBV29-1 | TGCAGCGCACGAGGACTTAGGTTATGGAGTGCCCAGTACTTC | CSARGLRLWSAQYF
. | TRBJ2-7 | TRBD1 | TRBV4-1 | TGCGCCAGCAGCCACCCCGTTAAACAGGGGATCTACGAGCAGTACTTC | CASSHPVKQGIYEQYF
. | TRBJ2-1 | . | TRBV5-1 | TGCGCCAGCAGCGCCAACAATGAGCAGTTCTTC | CASSANNEQFF
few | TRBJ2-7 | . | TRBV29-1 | TGCAGCATCACCTCCTGGTATGAGCAGTACTTC | CSITSWYEQYF
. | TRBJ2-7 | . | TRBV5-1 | TGCGCCAGCAGCTTGTTGGACGGTTCCTACGAGCAGTACTTC | CASSLLDGSYEQYF
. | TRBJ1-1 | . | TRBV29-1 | TGCAGCGTTGAAGCCTTAGGGGCTGAAGCTTTCTTT | CSVEALGAEAFF
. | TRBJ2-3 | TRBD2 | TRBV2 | TGTGCCAGCAGAGCCGGGACTAGCGGCACAGATACGCAGTATTTT | CASRAGTSGTDTQYF